The 21 T cell receptor beta chains given below trace back to one sample, sequenced in a study of prognosis after radiotherapy for stage I lung cancer. Amplification of the TCR beta CDR3 (from genomic DNA) was done by two-round multiplex PCR. For every TRBV and TRBJ gene, a specific primer was used in first-round PCR. One entry per CDR3 protein, called by TCRdb with MiXCR from the multiplex PCR reads. This table has approximately 22,000 distinct CDR3 sequences, approximately 39% appearing once. This specimen was PBMCs, taken before or after stereotactic body radiation therapy (not recorded which). All receptors derive from a donor over 45 with non-small cell lung cancer.

This clonotype is medium-sized in the sample. V gene TRBV5-1 combines with J gene TRBJ2-1, with D perhaps being TRBD1 or TRBD2 (5 bases each). V gave up 2 bases and J gave up 3 bases, with 9 bases separating them. The CDR3 runs to 14 residues. In germline, CDR1 is SGHRS, CDR2 YFSETQ. The CDR3 sequence: CASSFGDLYNEQFF. The CDR3 nucleotides read TGCGCCAGCAGCTTCGGGGACCTCTACAATGAGCAGTTCTTC.

By share, this clonotype counts as medium-sized. The chain uses TRBV15 and TRBJ2-2; 10 nucleotides align to TRBD2. With V trimmed by 0 bases and J by 1 base, 14 bases remained unmatched. Looked up from germline, CDR1 is LNHNV and CDR2 is YYDKDF (reference sequence). The CDR3 has 21 amino acids. DNA for the CDR3: TGTGCCACCAGCAGAGATCTTGGGCTAGCGGGGGCGCGGGAGAACACCGGGGAGCTGTTTTTT. It translates to CATSRDLGLAGARENTGELFF.

This rearrangement joins TRBV27 to TRBJ1-4, with D possibly being TRBD1 (6 bases). The CDR3 runs to 16 residues. Deletions cut 2 bases from V and 2 bases from J, with 12 bases between. Germline lookup yields CDR1 MNHEY and CDR2 SMNVEV (reference sequence). In DNA form, the CDR3 reads TGTGCCAGCAGTTTACTGCCGGGGGCGACTAATGAAAAACTGTTTTTT. Amino acid sequence: CASSLLPGATNEKLFF.

The sample holds one count of this clonotype. J is TRBJ1-6 and V is TRBV27; possibly TRBD1 for D (6 bases). Germline V CDR1 and CDR2: MNHEY, SMNVEV (reference sequence). The CDR3 length is 15 residues. Trimming took off 6 bases at V and 5 bases at J, with 14 bases between the two ends. Here the CDR3 DNA reads TGTGCCAGCAGATCTACAGGGCAAAATAATTCACCCCTCCACTTT. Residues: CASRSTGQNNSPLHF.

At least ten counts were recorded for this clonotype. The J gene is TRBJ2-2, the V gene TRBV27, with D possibly TRBD2 on 6 matching bases. The CDR3 has 18 residues. Germline CDR1 MNHEY, CDR2 SMNVEV (reference sequence). Trimming left V 3 bases short and J 4 bases short, with 21 bases between. The CDR3, as DNA: TGTGCCAGCAGTTTTGGGCTAGCGACCTGGGGAGGCACCGGGGAGCTGTTTTTT. Translation: CASSFGLATWGGTGELFF.

V usage is TRBV6-9 and J usage is TRBJ2-7; 9 bases fit TRBD2. Trimming at V came to 4 bases and at J to 6 bases, leaving 16 bases not matched to a gene. The CDR3 sequence is 17 residues long. Germline values: CDR1 MNHGY, CDR2 SVAAGI. The CDR3 sequence is CASSCFHQAGGTVEQYF. CDR3 DNA: TGTGCCAGCAGTTGCTTCCACCAGGCGGGAGGGACGGTCGAGCAGTACTTC.

A note on this clonotype: This may be a read error: a much more frequent sequence differs by one nucleotide. This chain links TRBV7-9 with TRBJ2-1, with D hard to call. Trimming took off 2 bases at V and 7 bases at J, with 6 bases between the two ends. The germline CDR1 and CDR2 sequences are SEHNR and FQNEAQ (reference sequence). The CDR3 totals 12 residues. The CDR3 spells CASSLCPNEQFF. The CDR3 nucleotides read TGTGCCAGCAGCTTATGTCCTAATGAGCAGTTCTTC.

The V gene is TRBV20-1, the J gene TRBJ2-7; D may match TRBD1 or TRBD2 (6 bases each). V was clipped by 6 bases and J by 2 bases, with 20 bases between them. Germline CDR1 and CDR2: DFQATT and SNEGSKA (reference sequence). This CDR3 contains 15 residues. The CDR3 is CSAHTWGAGAYEQYF. The CDR3 region has the DNA TGCAGTGCGCATACGTGGGGGGCAGGGGCCTACGAGCAGTACTTC.

The V call is TRBV5-4, the J call TRBJ2-2; D is perhaps TRBD2 (7 bases). This CDR3 is built from 17 residues. Germline V lookup: CDR1 SGHNT, CDR2 YYREEE (reference sequence). V gave up 4 bases and J gave up 4 bases, with 20 bases separating them. The CDR3 DNA sequence: TGTGCCAGCAGCCGGACTAGAGGGGGTGGTAGCACCGGGGAGCTGTTTTTT. Protein sequence: CASSRTRGGGSTGELFF. The full variable domain, completed using reference TRBV5-4 and TRBJ2-2, is ETGVTQSPTHLIKTRGQQVTLRCSSQSGHNTVSWYQQALGQGPQFIFQYYREEENGRGNFPPRFSGLQFPNYSSELNVNALELDDSALYLCASSRTRGGGSTGELFFGEGSRLTVL.

By its share, this clonotype is medium-sized. The V and J genes are TRBV5-1 and TRBJ2-2, with a possible D match to TRBD2 (5 bases). V was pared by 4 bases and J by 5 bases, with 9 bases between. This CDR3 region has 13 residues. Germline-derived CDR1 and CDR2 are SGHRS and YFSETQ. The CDR3 coding sequence is TGCGCCAGCAGCGACCCGGGGACCGGGGAGCTGTTTTTT. Amino acid sequence: CASSDPGTGELFF.

The chain uses TRBV28 and TRBJ1-3; 7 bases fit TRBD1. The CDR3 sequence is 15 residues long. J was trimmed by 3 bases and V by 3 bases; bases with no gene match: 5. Per the germline V gene, CDR1 is MDHEN and CDR2 is SYDVKM. The CDR3 DNA follows: TGTGCCAGCAGTTTTGCAGGGGGGAATGGAAACACCATATATTTT. Protein product: CASSFAGGNGNTIYF.

Turning to this clonotype: The junction departs from the called germline gene at one end, perhaps through a read error. The genes are TRBV11-2 and TRBJ2-5, with D perhaps matching TRBD1 (6 bases). This CDR3 has 15 residues. CDR1 and CDR2 from the germline V gene are SGHAT and FQNNGV. Here the CDR3 reads CASSPERTVQETHYF. CDR3 coding DNA: TGTGCCAGCAGCCCCGAGAGGACAGTACAAGAGACCCATTACTTC. Using reference TRBV11-2 and TRBJ2-5 for the parts outside the CDR3, the full variable domain is EAGVAQSPRYKIIEKRQSVAFWCNPISGHATLYWYQQILGQGPKLLIQFQNNGVVDDSQLPKDRFSAERLKGVDSTLKIQPAKLEDSAVYLCASSPERTVQETHYFGPGTRLLVL.

The chain carries TRBV6-5 and TRBJ2-7, with unresolved D. The CDR3 is 13 amino acids. The germline V gene encodes CDR1 MNHEY and CDR2 SVGAGI. V gave up 4 bases and J gave up 0 bases, with 7 bases separating them. The CDR3 DNA sequence: TGTGCCAGCAGTTTGTTGCTCTCCTACGAGCAGTACTTC. This encodes CASSLLLSYEQYF.

Only a few counts were recorded for this clonotype. One base away lies a much larger clone, so this may be a sequencing read error. The chain joins TRBV10-3 to TRBJ2-2, with TRBD2 as a possible D gene (5 bases). CDR3 length equals 14 residues. V lost 7 bases, J lost 5 bases, and 14 bases lay in between. The germline CDR1 and CDR2 sequences are ENHRY and SYGVKD. Written as DNA, the CDR3 is TGTGCCATCAATAGCGAGAGTGGTACCGGGGAGCTGTTTTTT. This encodes CAINSESGTGELFF.

The table lists this clonotype with many counts. This chain connects TRBV6-1 to TRBJ2-2; D not resolved. Germline CDR1 MNHNS, CDR2 SASEGT. The CDR3 has 14 amino acids. Trimming took 5 bases from V and 5 from J, leaving 12 bases between them. The DNA of the CDR3 is TGTGCCAGCAGTCCTCCTTATAATACCGGGGAGCTGTTTTTT. Its protein product is CASSPPYNTGELFF.

V is TRBV28 and J is TRBJ2-7; the match to TRBD2 covers 7 bases. The CDR3 totals 17 residues. Per germline, CDR1 MDHEN and CDR2 SYDVKM. Trimming cost V 6 bases and J 4 bases; bases outside gene matches: 18. CDR3: CASSWNSGHWSSYEQYF. CDR3 bases: TGTGCCAGCAGCTGGAATAGCGGGCATTGGAGCTCATACGAGCAGTACTTC.

Regarding this clonotype: A far bigger clonotype differs at one base, so this is likely a read error. This chain connects TRBV12-3 or TRBV12-4 to TRBJ2-6, with 9 bases that match TRBD1. CDR3 size: 14 residues. The CDR3 bases are TGTGCCAGCAGCCGGACAGGGGAAGTTCGAGAGCATTACTTC. It specifies CASSRTGEVREHYF.

The rearrangement joins TRBV28 to TRBJ2-7; maybe TRBD2 (6 bases). Germline CDR1 MDHEN, CDR2 SYDVKM. Trimming cost V 5 bases and J 1 base, with 21 bases left between them. The CDR3 has 17 residues. The CDR3 DNA reads as TGTGCCAGCAGTGTTGGGAATAGCGGAGGGCAATCCTACGAGCAGTACTTC. Translating it yields CASSVGNSGGQSYEQYF. The full variable domain, with the rest looked up from reference TRBV28 and TRBJ2-7, is DVKVTQSSRYLVKRTGEKVFLECVQDMDHENMFWYRQDPGLGLRLIYFSYDVKMKEKGDIPEGYSVSREKKERFSLILESASTNQTSMYLCASSVGNSGGQSYEQYFGPGTRLTVT.

By sample share, this clonotype is medium-sized (0.01 to 0.1%). The V call is TRBV30, the J call TRBJ2-1; tentatively, D is TRBD2 (6 bases). The CDR3 contains 14 residues. Germline V gene data show CDR1 as GTSNPN and CDR2 as SVGIG (reference sequence). Trimming stripped 4 bases from V and 1 base from J, with 11 bases between. CDR3 in DNA: TGTGCCTGGACCGAGCGGGCTTCCTACAATGAGCAGTTCTTC. As protein: CAWTERASYNEQFF.

CDR3 DNA sequence: TGTGCCAGCAGTTACCCTAACACTGAAGCTTTCTTT. Translation: CASSYPNTEAFF. The chain recombines TRBV6-5 with TRBJ1-1, with D unclear. CDR3 length: 12 residues. The V end was cut by 2 bases, the J end by 2 bases, with 3 bases between. From germline, CDR1 is MNHEY and CDR2 SVGAGI.

The rearrangement uses TRBV6-2 or TRBV6-3 and TRBJ2-2; D unresolved. From germline, CDR1 is MNHEY and CDR2 SVGEGT. This CDR3 has 14 amino acids. The V gene lost 10 bases and the J gene lost 5 bases, with 17 bases spanning the gap. The CDR3 region is CAIIHGLGTGELFF. CDR3 sequence (DNA): TGTGCCATCATTCATGGTCTAGGGACCGGGGAGCTGTTTTTT.